Given below is one T cell receptor (beta chain) in context. How the authors handled the data: Reference gene primer amplification in the assay estimated nucleated cell counts. Assay: immunoSEQ multiplex PCR; the TCRdb copy retains only in-frame clones and omits some. D and trimming come from the DNA, and the V and J calls and clone size come from that table. The sample records some 130,000 clones, around 87% being singletons. The data stem from a study of blood T cell repertoires in COVID-19. Looking at the study overall: Sites across the United States, Italy and Spain contributed samples from acute and convalescent COVID-19.

J gave up 7 bases and V 2 bases, and 5 bases lay outside the gene matches. Germline V gene lookup returns CDR1 KGHSH and CDR2 LQKENI. The CDR3 sequence is 15 residues long. This chain links TRBV18 with TRBJ1-6, with 7 bases aligning to TRBD1. The clonotype was recovered from a woman aged 45-65 years who had recovered from COVID-19. The sample was peripheral blood. The CDR3 DNA is TGTGCCAGCTCACCAACGGGACAGCTAAATTCACCCCTCCACTTT. It specifies CASSPTGQLNSPLHF.